This entry describes one TCR beta chain. Its antigen remains unknown. The data derive from a study of cytotoxic CD8 clonotypes in ibrutinib-treated CLL. Study-wide findings and caveats: Exceeding age-matched healthy donors, baseline clonality also tracked the counts of circulating CD8+ T cells.

The table came from immunoSEQ multiplex PCR; TCRdb's copy has only in-frame clones and leaves some out. The sample yields about 200,000 clones, over 55% seen once. The J segment lost 7 bases and the V segment lost 3 bases, leaving 6 bases of the junction unmatched. The CDR3 loop spans 15 amino acids. From germline, CDR1 is SGHTA and CDR2 FQGNSA. The TCR comes from a human donor with chronic lymphocytic leukemia. The gene calls are TRBV7-2 and TRBJ1-2, with 12 positions matching TRBD1. Sequencing used PBMCs, obtained after 24 months of ibrutinib treatment. The CDR3 loop is CASSFPGQGALGYTF. The CDR3, as DNA: TGTGCCAGCAGCTTCCCGGGACAGGGGGCGCTTGGCTACACCTTC.